These T cell receptor beta chains were read from a single sample in a study of graft-versus-host responses after intestinal transplantation. Repertoires were generated with immunoSEQ multiplex PCR, while TCRdb's copy carries only in-frame clones and drops some. The sample has some 93,000 clones; more than 85% are singletons. For these TCRs, the target antigens are not known. This specimen consisted of unstimulated CD8+ T cells sorted from spleen or lymph node cells, obtained before intestinal transplant. The source is a human donor who received an intestinal transplant. Each CDR3 is given with its conserved first and last residue. A D gene is named only where the DNA matches it firmly. Some rows have no size entry. The others give once, few or many, or a class for an expanded clone.

>TRBV7-5|.|.|TRBJ1-5
TGTGTCAGAAGCTTCCCTAACCCCAATCAGCCCCAGCATTTT
CVRSFPNPNQPQHF
>TRBV4-3|.|TRBD2|TRBJ2-5
TGCGCCAGCAGCCAAGATGTTGTAGGAACTAGCGGGGGGCAAGAGACCCAGTACTTC
CASSQDVVGTSGGQETQYF
>TRBV2|.|.|TRBJ2-5
TGTGCCAGCAGTGAGCAGGGGCAAGAGACCCAGTACTTC
CASSEQGQETQYF
>TRBV7-8|.|TRBD1|TRBJ1-3
TGTGCCAGCAGCTTAGCAGGAGCGGGACAGGGGAGTAACACCATATATTTT
CASSLAGAGQGSNTIYF
>TRBV7-9|.|TRBD1|TRBJ1-1
TGTGCCAGCAGCCCCTTACCGGGACAGGCGAACACTGAAGCTTTCTTT
CASSPLPGQANTEAFF
>TRBV4-2|.|.|TRBJ1-1
TGTGCCAGCAGCCAAGGAGGCGGGGCCGAAGCTTTCTTT
CASSQGGGAEAFF
>TRBV5-1|.|.|TRBJ1-6
TGCGCCAGCAGCTCCTTTGAGGGGGGGGCTAGTTCACCCCTCCACTTT
CASSSFEGGASSPLHF
>TRBV7-9|.|.|TRBJ2-1
TGTGCCAGCAGTCCTTGGACTATGTACAATGAGCAGTTCTTC
CASSPWTMYNEQFF
>TRBV7-9|.|.|TRBJ2-7
TGTGCCAGCAGCCCTCGGGAGTCACCCTACGAGCAGTACTTC
CASSPRESPYEQYF
>TRBV4-3|once|.|TRBJ1-1
TGCGCCAGCAGCCTCCGGGGAGAAGGGAACACTGAAGCTTTCTTT
CASSLRGEGNTEAFF
>TRBV5-6|once|TRBD1|TRBJ2-7
TGTGCCAGCAGCTGGGACAGGCATTACGAGCAGTACTTC
CASSWDRHYEQYF
>TRBV5-1|once|TRBD2|TRBJ2-2
TGCGCCAGCAGCTTTGCGGGAGAGTACTACCTCGGGGAGCTGTTTTTT
CASSFAGEYYLGELFF
>TRBV2|.|TRBD2|TRBJ2-1
TGTGCCAATAATTTACGGGAGGGCCTGGATGAGCAGTTCTTC
CANNLREGLDEQFF
>TRBV7-2|.|.|TRBJ1-1
TGTGCCAGCAGCTTTGGGACATTGAACACTGAAGCTTTCTTT
CASSFGTLNTEAFF
>TRBV11-3|.|TRBD1|TRBJ2-7
TGTGCCAGCAGCTTAGGCAGGGGGCACGAGCAGTACTTC
CASSLGRGHEQYF
>TRBV6-1|.|TRBD2|TRBJ2-2
TGTGCCAGCAGTGAATGGGCTAGCGGGTCCCCCCGGACCGGGGAGCTGTTTTTT
CASSEWASGSPRTGELFF
>TRBV27|.|.|TRBJ1-2
TGTGCCAGCAGTTTACCCACCAGCAGGAGGACTAAGGACCCTGGCTACACCTTC
CASSLPTSRRTKDPGYTF
>TRBV6-5|once|.|TRBJ1-5
TGTGCCAGCAGTTATCAGACTAATCAGCCCCAGCATTTT
CASSYQTNQPQHF
>TRBV5-6|.|TRBD2|TRBJ2-1
TGTGCCAGCAGTCTTAGCGGGAGACGTGACAATGAGCAGTTCTTC
CASSLSGRRDNEQFF
>TRBV6-5|once|TRBD1|TRBJ2-7
TGTGCCAGCAGTTACGGGACAGGGCCCTTCGACGAGCAGTACTTC
CASSYGTGPFDEQYF
>TRBV30|once|TRBD1|TRBJ2-2
TGTGCCTGGACCCGACAGGGGACCGGGGAGCTGTTTTTT
CAWTRQGTGELFF
>TRBV6-6|.|.|TRBJ1-4
TGTGCCAGCAGTTACGAAGAGCGGACCCATGAAAAACTGTTTTTT
CASSYEERTHEKLFF
>TRBV7-8|.|TRBD1|TRBJ1-5
TGTGCCAGCAGCTCACGGACAGGGAAGGTTAATCAGCCCCAGCATTTT
CASSSRTGKVNQPQHF
>TRBV29-1|.|.|TRBJ2-1
TGCAGCGTTGAAGATCGCAGTAGGGGGGGCAATGAGCAGTTCTTC
CSVEDRSRGGNEQFF
>TRBV11-2|.|.|TRBJ2-7
TGTGCCAGCAGCGGGAACAGGCAACGTTACGAGCAGTACTTC
CASSGNRQRYEQYF
>TRBV7-6|.|.|TRBJ2-3
TGTGCCAGCAGCTTATCAGGACAGAGAACAGATACGCAGTATTTT
CASSLSGQRTDTQYF
>TRBV7-9|.|TRBD1|TRBJ2-7
TGTGCCAGCAGCGCGGACAGGGGATTCTACGAGCAGTACTTC
CASSADRGFYEQYF
>TRBV5-1|.|.|TRBJ1-6
TGCGCCAGCAGCTTGGGGTACAGGGTACGGTCACCCCTCCACTTT
CASSLGYRVRSPLHF
>TRBV28|.|.|TRBJ1-1
TGTGCCAGCAGTTTCAAGAGGGCGGGGGAAGCTTTCTTT
CASSFKRAGEAFF
>TRBV30|.|TRBD2|TRBJ2-1
TGTGCCTGGAGTTGGATGACTAGCGGCAATGAGCAGTTCTTC
CAWSWMTSGNEQFF
>TRBV7-9|once|TRBD2|TRBJ2-2
TGTGCCAGCAGCTTCCCCGGGACTAGCGGAGATGCGAACACCGGGGAGCTGTTTTTT
CASSFPGTSGDANTGELFF
>TRBV20-1|.|TRBD2|TRBJ2-7
TGCAGCGGACTAGCGGGGGAAGAGTACTTC
CSGLAGEEYF
>TRBV27|.|TRBD1|TRBJ2-1
TGTGCCAGCAGTTATAACCCGGGACAGGGGTTCAATGAGCAGTTCTTC
CASSYNPGQGFNEQFF
>TRBV27|few|.|TRBJ1-2
TGTGCCAGCAGTGGGGCCTCTAACGCCCCCCTCGGCTACACCTTC
CASSGASNAPLGYTF
>TRBV7-6|.|.|TRBJ2-7
TGTGCCAGCAGCTTAGGGGCAGGACTCTACGAGCAGTACTTC
CASSLGAGLYEQYF
>TRBV9|.|TRBD1|TRBJ1-1
TGTGCCAGCAGCGTAGGGTCGGGCAGGGGGCTGGATGAAGCTTTCTTT
CASSVGSGRGLDEAFF
>TRBV6-1|.|.|TRBJ2-7
TGTGCCAGCAGTCTCCGGACAGCCTACGAGCAGTACTTC
CASSLRTAYEQYF
>TRBV5-1|.|.|TRBJ2-1
TGCGCCAGCCGCGCGAACAATGAGCAGTTCTTC
CASRANNEQFF
>TRBV4-1|.|TRBD2|TRBJ2-3
TGCGCCAGCAGCCGGAGGACTAGCGGACCCACAGATACGCAGTATTTT
CASSRRTSGPTDTQYF
>TRBV4-1|.|.|TRBJ1-1
TGCGCCAGCAGCCAAGCAGGGCTAAACACTGAAGCTTTCTTT
CASSQAGLNTEAFF
>TRBV10-2|.|.|TRBJ2-3
TGCGCCAGCAGTGAGCTACGAGGGCACCGCACAGATACGCAGTATTTT
CASSELRGHRTDTQYF
>TRBV4-1|.|TRBD2|TRBJ2-7
TGCGCCAGCAGCCAAGTTCCTAGCGGTTACGAGCAGTACTTC
CASSQVPSGYEQYF
>TRBV2|few|TRBD2|TRBJ2-7
TGTGCCAGCAGTCTAACTAGCGGCGGCTACGAGCAGTACTTC
CASSLTSGGYEQYF
>TRBV4-2|.|TRBD2|TRBJ2-1
TGTGCCAGCAGCCAAGCGACTAGCGGGGGAAAACAGTTCTTC
CASSQATSGGKQFF
>TRBV6-5|.|.|TRBJ1-2
TGTGCCAGCAGTTACGGATGGAGCGATGGCTACACCTTC
CASSYGWSDGYTF
>TRBV28|.|TRBD2|TRBJ2-1
TGTGCCAGCAGTCCACTAGCGGGGCGTAGCGACAATGAGCAGTTCTTC
CASSPLAGRSDNEQFF
>TRBV10-1|.|TRBD1|TRBJ2-7
TGCGCCAGCAGTGAGCATAGAGGGACAGCAGCCTACGAGCAGTACTTC
CASSEHRGTAAYEQYF
>TRBV6-1|few|TRBD2|TRBJ2-3
TGTGCCAGCAGTGAATGGAGCGGGAGGGCCACGACAGATACGCAGTATTTT
CASSEWSGRATTDTQYF